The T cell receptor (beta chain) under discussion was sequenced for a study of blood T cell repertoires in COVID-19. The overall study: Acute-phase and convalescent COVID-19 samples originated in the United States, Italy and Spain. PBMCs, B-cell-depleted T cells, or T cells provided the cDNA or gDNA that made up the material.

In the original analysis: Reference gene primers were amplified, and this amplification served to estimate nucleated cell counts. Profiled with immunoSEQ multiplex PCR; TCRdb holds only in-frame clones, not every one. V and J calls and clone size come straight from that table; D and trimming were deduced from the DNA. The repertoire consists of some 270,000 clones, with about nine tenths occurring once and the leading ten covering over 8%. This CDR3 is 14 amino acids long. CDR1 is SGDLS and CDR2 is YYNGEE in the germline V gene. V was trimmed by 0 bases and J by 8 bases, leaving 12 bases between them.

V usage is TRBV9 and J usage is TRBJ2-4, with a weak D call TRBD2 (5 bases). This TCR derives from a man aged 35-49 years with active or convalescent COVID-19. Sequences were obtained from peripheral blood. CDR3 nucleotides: TGTGCCAGCAGCGTAGAGCGAGGGTCTGACATTCAGTACTTC. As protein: CASSVERGSDIQYF.